This entry is about one TCR beta chain. Its antigen is not identified. Per the germline V gene, CDR1 is SGHVS and CDR2 is FNYEAQ. Trimming stripped 2 bases from V and 6 bases from J, with 13 bases between. The CDR3 sequence is 15 residues long. Assay: immunoSEQ multiplex PCR; the TCRdb copy retains only in-frame clones and omits some. The repertoire consists of 120,000 or so clones, with 87% occurring once and the leading ten covering roughly 1.5%. The data stem from a study of T cell responses to AZD1222 COVID-19 vaccine. Study in general: Pooled in the analysis were second doses at about 4 or about 12 weeks.

Study results and caveats: Spike-specific TCR depth and breadth grew after two AZD1222 doses. Nearly half of spike-specific TCRs reportedly go after variant regions that carry no mutations.

This specimen was peripheral blood, taken on day 0 of AZD1222 vaccination. The rearrangement links TRBV7-6 to TRBJ2-2; D remains ambiguous. The receptor's source is an adult in good health. The CDR3 spells CASSLLAVSAGELFF. CDR3 DNA sequence: TGTGCCAGCAGCTTACTGGCGGTATCTGCCGGGGAGCTGTTTTTT.